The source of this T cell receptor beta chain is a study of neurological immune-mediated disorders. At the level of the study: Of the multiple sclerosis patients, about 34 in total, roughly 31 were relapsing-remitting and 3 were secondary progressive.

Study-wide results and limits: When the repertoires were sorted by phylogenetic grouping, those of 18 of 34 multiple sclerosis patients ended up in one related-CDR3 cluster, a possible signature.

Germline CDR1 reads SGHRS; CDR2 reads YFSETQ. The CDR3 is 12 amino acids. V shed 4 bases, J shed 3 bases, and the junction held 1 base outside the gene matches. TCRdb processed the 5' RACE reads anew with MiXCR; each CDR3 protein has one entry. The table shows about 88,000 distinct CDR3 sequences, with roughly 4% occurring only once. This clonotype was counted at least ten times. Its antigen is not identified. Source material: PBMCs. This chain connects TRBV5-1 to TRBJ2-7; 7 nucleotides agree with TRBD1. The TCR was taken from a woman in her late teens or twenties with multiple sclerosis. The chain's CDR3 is CASSRDSYEQYF. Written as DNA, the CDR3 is TGCGCCAGCAGCCGGGACAGCTACGAGCAGTACTTC. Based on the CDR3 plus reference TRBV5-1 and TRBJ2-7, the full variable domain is KAGVTQTPRYLIKTRGQQVTLSCSPISGHRSVSWYQQTPGQGLQFLFEYFSETQRNKGNFPGRFSGRQFSNSRSEMNVSTLELGDSALYLCASSRDSYEQYFGPGTRLTVT.